The 8 T cell receptor beta chains given below trace back to one sample, sequenced in a study of T-cell reconstitution after alpha-beta-depleted transplantation in children. A TCRbeta library incorporating unique molecular identifiers was prepared. MiXCR was run by TCRdb on the PCR reads, yielding one entry per CDR3 protein. The sample shows some 150,000 distinct CDR3 sequences, around 10% of them seen only once. The specimen comprised PBMCs, mostly from graft donor cells, sampled 180 days after TCRalphabeta/CD19-depleted stem cell transplant. The receptor set was obtained from a female patient under 10 years old who had a stem cell transplant for congenital amegakaryocytic thrombocytopenia, so the T cells may come from the graft donor.

This clonotype showed up many times. CDR3 nucleotide sequence: TGCAGTGCTGTACAGGGGGCGGGCGAGCAGTACTTC. Its translation is CSAVQGAGEQYF. The J gene is TRBJ2-7, the V gene TRBV20-1, with TRBD1 identical over 9 bases. This CDR3 spans 12 amino acids. CDR1 and CDR2 (germline): DFQATT, SNEGSKA (reference sequence). The junction had 5 bases not matched to a gene; V was cut back by 5 bases and J by 6 bases.

This clonotype came up a few times. The chain has TRBV12-3 or TRBV12-4 and TRBJ1-2; D perhaps matches TRBD1 (6 bases). This CDR3 contains 14 residues. V dropped 1 base and J dropped 6 bases, with 12 bases sitting between them. The CDR3 here is CASSLGTALDGYTF. The DNA for the CDR3 is TGTGCCAGCAGTTTAGGGACAGCCCTTGATGGCTACACCTTC.

This clonotype has at least ten counts. V gene TRBV5-1 combines with J gene TRBJ1-1, with a possible D match to TRBD1 (5 bases). V lost 0 bases, J lost 4 bases, and 13 bases lay in between. CDR3 length: 15 amino acids. The germline V gene has CDR1 SGHRS and CDR2 YFSETQ. The CDR3 here is CASSLDGRATTEAFF. The DNA for the CDR3 is TGCGCCAGCAGCTTGGATGGCAGGGCCACCACTGAAGCTTTCTTT.

This clonotype was recorded at least ten times. V gene TRBV12-3 or TRBV12-4 combines with J gene TRBJ2-7; 9 positions match TRBD1. This CDR3 is built from 14 residues. Losses at the gene ends were 7 bases for V and 1 base for J; bases not matched to a gene: 5. CDR3 sequence (DNA): TGTGCCAGCACCCCGGGACAGGGTTCCTACGAGCAGTACTTC. It yields the protein CASTPGQGSYEQYF.

This clonotype was detected only a few times. The J gene is TRBJ2-7, the V gene TRBV7-8; 7 bases are shared with TRBD1. With V trimmed by 7 bases and J by 3 bases, 6 bases remained unmatched. Looked up from germline, CDR1 is SGHVS and CDR2 is FQNEAQ. CDR3 length: 13 residues. CDR3 residues: CASNRRDSYEQYF. Written as DNA, the CDR3 is TGTGCCAGCAACCGCCGGGACAGCTACGAGCAGTACTTC.

There are many counts of this clonotype. The chain has TRBV6-1 and TRBJ1-2; D uncertain. The V end lost 4 bases, the J end lost 8 bases, and 20 bases lay between the germline ends. The CDR3 is 15 amino acids. The germline gives CDR1 MNHNS, CDR2 SASEGT. This CDR3 is CASSGPFPREGGYTF. CDR3 in DNA: TGTGCCAGCAGTGGCCCCTTTCCTAGGGAGGGAGGCTACACCTTC.

This clonotype has a count of ten or more. The rearrangement links TRBV6-1 to TRBJ2-1; 14 nucleotides align to TRBD2. The J segment lost 3 bases and the V segment lost 5 bases, leaving 9 bases of the junction unmatched. Germline-derived CDR1 and CDR2 are MNHNS and SASEGT. CDR3 length: 18 amino acids. As DNA, the CDR3 is TGTGCCAGCAGTAAGGGGAGACTAGCGGGGGGGCGCTACAATGAGCAGTTCTTC. It encodes CASSKGRLAGGRYNEQFF.

This clonotype turned up a few times. This chain uses TRBV3-1 with TRBJ2-7, with TRBD2 as a possible D gene (5 bases). Germline V gene data show CDR1 as LGHDT and CDR2 as YNNKEL (reference sequence). This CDR3 is built from 15 residues. Trimming left V 1 base short and J 2 bases short, with 12 bases between. The CDR3 spells CASSQAASSPYEQYF. CDR3 nucleotide sequence: TGTGCCAGCAGCCAAGCTGCTAGCAGTCCCTACGAGCAGTACTTC.